The rows below give T cell receptor beta chains drawn from one sample of a study of cytotoxic CD8 clonotypes in ibrutinib-treated CLL. Assay used: immunoSEQ multiplex PCR; TCRdb lists only in-frame clones, some missing. The sample lists fewer than 400,000 clones, roughly 70% occurring once. The sample was PBMCs, taken after 36 months of ibrutinib treatment. Receptors were obtained from a human donor with chronic lymphocytic leukemia. Both conserved end residues are part of each CDR3. The D gene is left open where the match is weak. The size field is filled for only some rows; it gives once, few, many or a size class.

clone_size	d_call	j_call	v_call	cdr3_nt	cdr3_aa
once	.	TRBJ1-2	TRBV5-1	TGCGCCAGCAGCCAGGACCAGGGCTCCGGCTACACCTTC	CASSQDQGSGYTF
once	.	TRBJ2-3	TRBV5-1	TGCGCCAGCAGCCGGGACACGGAGGCAGATACGCAGTATTTT	CASSRDTEADTQYF
.	.	TRBJ2-6	TRBV7-9	TGTGCCAGCATCCTAGGCAGCTCTGGGGCCAACGTCCTGACTTTC	CASILGSSGANVLTF
.	TRBD1	TRBJ2-2	TRBV6-4	TGTGCCAAGCCGGGACAGGGCAACACCGGGGAGCTGTTTTTT	CAKPGQGNTGELFF
.	TRBD1	TRBJ2-1	TRBV29-1	TGCAGCGTTGTAGGGGACAGGGGGCGCGGTGAGCAGTTCTTC	CSVVGDRGRGEQFF
.	TRBD2	TRBJ2-2	TRBV9	TGTGCCAGCAGCGTATCGGGACTAGCTTCTATCGGGGAGCTGTTTTTT	CASSVSGLASIGELFF
.	.	TRBJ2-1	TRBV19	TGTGCCAGTAGTATTGAGGGTAATGAGCAGTTCTTC	CASSIEGNEQFF
few	.	TRBJ1-6	TRBV5-5	TGTGCCAGCAGCTTGGGGGTCTTGCAGGGTCGAAATAATTCACCCCTCCACTTT	CASSLGVLQGRNNSPLHF
.	.	TRBJ2-1	TRBV5-1	TGCGCCAGCAGCTTGGCATGGCTAGAAATGGGTGAGCAGTTCTTC	CASSLAWLEMGEQFF
.	TRBD2	TRBJ2-7	TRBV10-1	TGCGCCAGCAGTGATTTGCGGGGGAGCTCCTACGAGCAGTACTTC	CASSDLRGSSYEQYF
.	.	TRBJ2-7	TRBV29-1	TGCAGCGTTGAAAAGGCAGCCCGAAACTTC	CSVEKAARNF
.	.	TRBJ1-5	TRBV10-1	TGCGCCAGCAGATCTTTGGGTAGGGCACTAAATCAGCCCCAGCATTTT	CASRSLGRALNQPQHF
.	TRBD2	TRBJ2-7	TRBV25-1	TGTGCCAGCAGTCGTCTAGCGGTCTCCTACGAGCAGTACTTC	CASSRLAVSYEQYF
few	.	TRBJ2-2	TRBV11-2	TGTGCCAGCAGCTTAGTCGGGGAGCTGTTTTTT	CASSLVGELFF
.	.	TRBJ2-3	TRBV5-1	TGCGCCAGCAGCCTACCTATAGCGATCGATACGCAGTATTTT	CASSLPIAIDTQYF
few	.	TRBJ2-7	TRBV28	TGTGCCAGCAGTCCTCAGGGACTCTACGAGCAGTACTTC	CASSPQGLYEQYF
few	.	TRBJ2-6	TRBV18	TGTGCCAGCTCACCTGCCCGCGGCTTCTCTGGGGCCAACGTCCTGACTTTC	CASSPARGFSGANVLTF
.	TRBD1	TRBJ2-1	TRBV7-6	TGTGCCAGCAGCAGAGACAGGGGTTTCGTCGGCTCCTACAATGAGCAGTTCTTC	CASSRDRGFVGSYNEQFF
few	TRBD2	TRBJ2-5	TRBV10-3	TGTGCCACGACGATACTAGCGGGAGCGGGAGAGACCCAGTACTTC	CATTILAGAGETQYF
few	.	TRBJ2-7	TRBV19	TGTGCCAGTAGTCTAGGGTCCCTCTACGAGCAGTACTTC	CASSLGSLYEQYF
.	.	TRBJ1-2	TRBV6-6	TGTGCCAGCAGCGTACAGGGCCTGGGAGGCTACACCTTC	CASSVQGLGGYTF
.	.	TRBJ2-2	TRBV18	TGTGCCAGCTCATGGGGCGAAGCGAACACCGGGGAGCTGTTTTTT	CASSWGEANTGELFF
.	.	TRBJ2-1	TRBV27	TGTGCCAGCAGACTCGGTTACAATGAGCAGTTCTTC	CASRLGYNEQFF
.	.	TRBJ2-3	TRBV6-5	TGTGCCAGCAGTGGGACGTCTAGCACAGATACGCAGTATTTT	CASSGTSSTDTQYF
once	.	TRBJ2-1	TRBV7-2	TGCGCCAGCAGCCAAGCTGCGGATGCGTCTGAGCAGTTCTTC	CASSQAADASEQFF
few	.	TRBJ2-1	TRBV27	TGTGCCAGCAGTTTACAGGGGCCGTCCTACAATGAGCAGTTCTTC	CASSLQGPSYNEQFF
.	.	TRBJ2-7	TRBV6-5	TGTGCCAGCAGTTACTCCCGACAGGACGAGCAGTACTTC	CASSYSRQDEQYF
few	TRBD1	TRBJ2-7	TRBV10-2	TGCGCCAGCAGTTATGACAGGGGAATGGGCTACGAGCAGTACTTC	CASSYDRGMGYEQYF
.	.	TRBJ1-5	TRBV28	TGTGCCAGCAGTTTGTGGCAGAATAGTCAGCCCCAGCATTTT	CASSLWQNSQPQHF
.	.	TRBJ2-1	TRBV11-3	TGTGCCAGCAGCTCTCTTTACAATGAGCAGTTCTTC	CASSSLYNEQFF
.	TRBD1	TRBJ1-2	TRBV5-1	TGCGCCAGCAGCTTGCCCGTGGAGGGGGCAAGAGGCTACACCTTC	CASSLPVEGARGYTF
few	.	TRBJ2-7	TRBV7-9	TGTGCCAGCAGCCGCAGGGGCTCCTACGAGCAGTACTTC	CASSRRGSYEQYF
.	.	TRBJ1-6	TRBV29-1	TGCAGCGTTGCTTATGGGGGGAATTCACCCCTCCACTTT	CSVAYGGNSPLHF
.	.	TRBJ1-2	TRBV29-1	TGCAGCGCTCGTGGGGGCGAGGGTGGCTACACCTTC	CSARGGEGGYTF